The subject of this entry is one T cell receptor beta chain. Participants were aged roughly 18 to 95 years, lived in 20 to 25 US areas, and enrolled virtually. The table came from immunoSEQ multiplex PCR; TCRdb's copy has only in-frame clones and leaves some out. Among hundreds of thousands of clones listed, 90% were seen once. The sample originates from a study of blood T cell repertoires in COVID-19. Background on the study: Acute and convalescent COVID-19 specimens originated in the United States, Italy and Spain. T cells, B-cell-depleted T cells, or PBMCs provided the cDNA or gDNA that served as material.

The CDR3 consists of 18 residues. Germline V gene data show CDR1 as LNHDA and CDR2 as SQIVND (reference sequence). With V trimmed by 3 bases and J by 2 bases, 13 bases remained unmatched. The chain recombines TRBV19 with TRBJ2-3, with 8 bases matching TRBD2. Material: PBMCs or T cells enriched from blood (not recorded which). This TCR was sampled from a woman aged 18-29 years with acute COVID-19. The CDR3 spells CASSIWGALAEPTDTQYF. Written as DNA, the CDR3 is TGTGCCAGTAGTATTTGGGGGGCACTAGCGGAACCCACAGATACGCAGTATTTT.